This T cell receptor beta chain was documented in a study of OX40 agonist ivuxolimab in advanced cancers. Study information: The diagnoses of dose-escalation patients were hepatocellular carcinoma, melanoma, renal cell or head and neck cancer.

On this clone itself: Its matching antigen is unknown.

CDR3 length: 14 amino acids. With 5 bases removed from V and 6 bases from J, the gap between germline ends came to 14 bases. Germline-derived CDR1 and CDR2 are SEHNR and FQNEAQ (reference sequence). Points from the study as a whole: By week 6 at 0.1 to 3.0 mg/kg, blood CD4+ and CD8+ T cells had expanded clonally.

Produced via immunoSEQ multiplex PCR; TCRdb's table is partial and in-frame only. The profile shows some 100,000 clones, under 95% of them singletons. The rearrangement links TRBV7-9 to TRBJ2-1; maybe TRBD2 (8 bases). The receptor was derived from an adult with an advanced solid tumor such as melanoma, head and neck, liver or kidney cancer. The starting material was CD4+ or CD8+ T cells sorted from blood, obtained in a trial of the OX40 agonist ivuxolimab. The DNA of the CDR3 is TGTGCCAGCAGCCATCGGGAGGGGGCCAATGAGCAGTTCTTC. Translated: CASSHREGANEQFF.